Listed below are T cell receptor beta chains from one sample, sequenced in a study of blood T cells in healthy people across ages. TCRdb re-called the 5' RACE reads through MiXCR, storing one row per CDR3 protein. The sample has approximately 1.5 million distinct CDR3 sequences; about 45% are singletons. Material: blood. These receptors were obtained from a woman younger than 35 in good health. The CDR3 runs from the conserved cysteine through the conserved F or W. Each record gives: D gene, clone size, V gene, J gene, CDR3 protein, CDR3 DNA. The D gene is left open where the match is weak. The size entry is marked missing in some rows and otherwise reads once, few, many or a size class.

D gene: .; clone size: .; V gene: TRBV5-1; J gene: TRBJ2-1; CDR3 protein: CASSLEGGAHNEQFF; CDR3 DNA: TGCGCCAGCAGCTTGGAGGGGGGGGCGCACAATGAGCAGTTCTTC
D gene: .; clone size: few; V gene: TRBV5-6; J gene: TRBJ2-7; CDR3 protein: CASSLRDGPAYEQYF; CDR3 DNA: TGTGCCAGCAGCTTGCGGGACGGACCTGCCTACGAGCAGTACTTC
D gene: TRBD2; clone size: few; V gene: TRBV29-1; J gene: TRBJ2-3; CDR3 protein: CSVDRLAGGSDTQYF; CDR3 DNA: TGCAGCGTGGACCGACTAGCGGGAGGTTCCGATACGCAGTATTTT
D gene: TRBD1; clone size: few; V gene: TRBV7-2; J gene: TRBJ1-2; CDR3 protein: CASSLDRTGRLAGYGYTF; CDR3 DNA: TGTGCCAGCAGCTTAGATAGGACAGGTCGATTAGCGGGCTATGGCTACACCTTC
D gene: .; clone size: few; V gene: TRBV7-2; J gene: TRBJ1-1; CDR3 protein: CASSFKGQNTEAFF; CDR3 DNA: TGTGCCAGCAGCTTCAAGGGACAGAACACTGAAGCTTTCTTT
D gene: .; clone size: .; V gene: TRBV12-3/TRBV12-4; J gene: TRBJ1-4; CDR3 protein: CASTGPWGKLFF; CDR3 DNA: TGTGCCAGCACCGGACCTTGGGGAAAACTGTTTTTT
D gene: .; clone size: few; V gene: TRBV6-5; J gene: TRBJ1-2; CDR3 protein: CASSYAGAYGFNYGYTF; CDR3 DNA: TGTGCCAGCAGTTACGCGGGGGCGTACGGCTTCAACTATGGCTACACCTTC
D gene: .; clone size: .; V gene: TRBV20-1; J gene: TRBJ2-1; CDR3 protein: CSARDYVYNEQFF; CDR3 DNA: TGCAGTGCTAGAGATTACGTCTACAATGAGCAGTTCTTC
D gene: TRBD1; clone size: few; V gene: TRBV20-1; J gene: TRBJ2-1; CDR3 protein: CSVWDRGTYNEQFF; CDR3 DNA: TGCAGTGTCTGGGACAGGGGAACTTACAATGAGCAGTTCTTC
D gene: .; clone size: few; V gene: TRBV6-2/TRBV6-3; J gene: TRBJ2-7; CDR3 protein: CASRTGGTSSYEQYF; CDR3 DNA: TGTGCCAGCAGAACCGGGGGCACATCATCCTACGAGCAGTACTTC
D gene: TRBD1; clone size: few; V gene: TRBV12-3/TRBV12-4; J gene: TRBJ2-7; CDR3 protein: CASSRDSRPWHLYEQYF; CDR3 DNA: TGTGCCAGCAGCCGGGACAGCCGTCCCTGGCACCTCTACGAGCAGTACTTC
D gene: .; clone size: .; V gene: TRBV30; J gene: TRBJ2-1; CDR3 protein: CAWSRPLYSEQFF; CDR3 DNA: TGTGCCTGGAGTCGACCCCTTTACTCTGAGCAGTTCTTC
D gene: TRBD1; clone size: few; V gene: TRBV28; J gene: TRBJ2-4; CDR3 protein: CATSQGAPNGQYF; CDR3 DNA: TGTGCCACCTCACAGGGGGCTCCCAACGGGCAGTACTTC
D gene: .; clone size: .; V gene: TRBV7-2; J gene: TRBJ1-2; CDR3 protein: CASSRSYCGYTF; CDR3 DNA: TGTGCCAGCAGCCGAAGCTATTGTGGCTACACCTTC
D gene: TRBD2; clone size: .; V gene: TRBV7-3; J gene: TRBJ2-5; CDR3 protein: CASSSGAGLPEETQYF; CDR3 DNA: TGTGCCAGCAGCTCTGGAGCGGGGCTTCCAGAAGAGACCCAGTACTTC
D gene: TRBD2; clone size: once; V gene: TRBV5-1; J gene: TRBJ2-3; CDR3 protein: CASSISSGGETDTQYF; CDR3 DNA: TGCGCCAGCAGCATATCTAGCGGGGGGGAAACAGATACGCAGTATTTT
D gene: TRBD1; clone size: .; V gene: TRBV12-3/TRBV12-4; J gene: TRBJ1-2; CDR3 protein: CASRWGQGNYGYTF; CDR3 DNA: TGTGCCAGCAGGTGGGGACAGGGTAACTATGGCTACACCTTC
D gene: .; clone size: .; V gene: TRBV13; J gene: TRBJ1-6; CDR3 protein: CASSFPTERSPLHF; CDR3 DNA: TGTGCCAGCAGCTTCCCCACAGAGCGTTCACCCCTCCACTTT
D gene: .; clone size: .; V gene: TRBV10-3; J gene: TRBJ2-1; CDR3 protein: CAISTAQPYNEQFF; CDR3 DNA: TGTGCCATCTCCACGGCTCAGCCCTACAATGAGCAGTTCTTC
D gene: .; clone size: few; V gene: TRBV7-2; J gene: TRBJ2-3; CDR3 protein: CASSAFGADTQYF; CDR3 DNA: TGTGCCAGCAGCGCCTTTGGAGCAGATACGCAGTATTTT
D gene: TRBD2; clone size: few; V gene: TRBV4-1; J gene: TRBJ2-1; CDR3 protein: CASSSRLAGGPYNEQFF; CDR3 DNA: TGCGCCAGCAGCTCCCGACTAGCGGGGGGGCCCTACAATGAGCAGTTCTTC
D gene: .; clone size: few; V gene: TRBV28; J gene: TRBJ1-1; CDR3 protein: CASSLYVGRGALAFF; CDR3 DNA: TGTGCCAGCAGTTTATATGTGGGTCGGGGGGCGCTAGCTTTCTTT
D gene: .; clone size: few; V gene: TRBV19; J gene: TRBJ2-7; CDR3 protein: CASSIKEGEQYF; CDR3 DNA: TGTGCCAGTAGTATCAAAGAGGGCGAGCAGTACTTC
D gene: .; clone size: .; V gene: TRBV5-1; J gene: TRBJ2-3; CDR3 protein: CASSDVHDTQYF; CDR3 DNA: TGCGCCAGCAGCGATGTTCACGATACGCAGTATTTT
D gene: TRBD1; clone size: few; V gene: TRBV10-3; J gene: TRBJ1-2; CDR3 protein: CATTEDGTGVNYGYTF; CDR3 DNA: TGTGCCACAACCGAAGACGGGACAGGGGTTAACTATGGCTACACCTTC
D gene: .; clone size: .; V gene: TRBV4-1; J gene: TRBJ2-7; CDR3 protein: CASSFSGGRPDEQYF; CDR3 DNA: TGCGCCAGCAGCTTCAGTGGGGGCCGACCAGACGAGCAGTACTTC
D gene: .; clone size: .; V gene: TRBV25-1; J gene: TRBJ2-7; CDR3 protein: CASSELGGLAKNNQYF; CDR3 DNA: TGTGCCAGCAGTGAATTGGGCGGATTAGCCAAAAACAATCAGTACTTC
D gene: .; clone size: .; V gene: TRBV12-3/TRBV12-4; J gene: TRBJ2-1; CDR3 protein: CASSVLGRNEQFF; CDR3 DNA: TGTGCCAGCAGTGTGCTGGGCCGGAATGAGCAGTTCTTC
D gene: TRBD2; clone size: many; V gene: TRBV20-1; J gene: TRBJ2-1; CDR3 protein: CSAREIAGKRFDEQFF; CDR3 DNA: TGCAGTGCTAGGGAGATAGCGGGAAAGAGGTTCGATGAGCAGTTCTTC
D gene: TRBD1; clone size: .; V gene: TRBV7-8; J gene: TRBJ2-5; CDR3 protein: CASSLVQGALKETQYF; CDR3 DNA: TGTGCCAGCAGCTTAGTCCAGGGGGCGCTTAAGGAGACCCAGTACTTC
D gene: .; clone size: few; V gene: TRBV29-1; J gene: TRBJ1-1; CDR3 protein: CSGDRMTVNTEAFF; CDR3 DNA: TGCAGCGGGGACCGGATGACAGTGAACACTGAAGCTTTCTTT
D gene: .; clone size: .; V gene: TRBV7-2; J gene: TRBJ2-3; CDR3 protein: CASREAHSTDTQYF; CDR3 DNA: TGTGCCAGCAGAGAAGCCCATAGCACAGATACGCAGTATTTT
D gene: .; clone size: .; V gene: TRBV5-1; J gene: TRBJ2-5; CDR3 protein: CASSGRVQETQYF; CDR3 DNA: TGCGCCAGCAGCGGCAGGGTCCAAGAGACCCAGTACTTC
D gene: .; clone size: many; V gene: TRBV5-5; J gene: TRBJ1-5; CDR3 protein: CASSAEGNQPQHF; CDR3 DNA: TGTGCCAGCAGCGCGGAAGGGAATCAGCCCCAGCATTTT
D gene: TRBD1; clone size: .; V gene: TRBV4-3; J gene: TRBJ2-1; CDR3 protein: CASSQDVAGTGQFF; CDR3 DNA: TGCGCCAGCAGCCAAGATGTAGCCGGGACAGGGCAGTTCTTC
D gene: .; clone size: once; V gene: TRBV27; J gene: TRBJ1-1; CDR3 protein: CASSPLRDNTEAFF; CDR3 DNA: TGTGCCAGCAGTCCACTCCGGGACAACACTGAAGCTTTCTTT
D gene: .; clone size: .; V gene: TRBV7-3; J gene: TRBJ2-2; CDR3 protein: CASSLTMTGMNTGELFF; CDR3 DNA: TGTGCCAGCAGCTTAACCATGACGGGAATGAACACCGGGGAGCTGTTTTTT
D gene: TRBD1; clone size: .; V gene: TRBV6-6; J gene: TRBJ1-2; CDR3 protein: CASSTLDRTYGYTF; CDR3 DNA: TGTGCCAGCAGTACTTTGGACAGGACCTATGGCTACACCTTC
D gene: .; clone size: .; V gene: TRBV9; J gene: TRBJ1-2; CDR3 protein: CASSPRGSSPVIGYTF; CDR3 DNA: TGTGCCAGCAGCCCGCGTGGGAGCTCGCCAGTTATTGGCTACACCTTC
D gene: TRBD1; clone size: .; V gene: TRBV27; J gene: TRBJ1-2; CDR3 protein: CASSNTGQGTSGYTF; CDR3 DNA: TGTGCCAGCAGTAACACGGGACAGGGGACTAGTGGCTACACCTTC
D gene: .; clone size: many; V gene: TRBV10-3; J gene: TRBJ1-2; CDR3 protein: CAISPGANYGYTF; CDR3 DNA: TGTGCCATCAGTCCAGGAGCTAACTATGGCTACACCTTC
D gene: .; clone size: .; V gene: TRBV20-1; J gene: TRBJ2-7; CDR3 protein: CSARPGFATYEQYF; CDR3 DNA: TGCAGTGCTAGGCCGGGATTTGCCACCTACGAGCAGTACTTC
D gene: TRBD2; clone size: .; V gene: TRBV29-1; J gene: TRBJ2-5; CDR3 protein: CSVDLGGLAGVPNEQYF; CDR3 DNA: TGCAGCGTTGACCTGGGGGGGCTAGCGGGAGTACCAAATGAGCAGTACTTC
D gene: .; clone size: few; V gene: TRBV28; J gene: TRBJ2-1; CDR3 protein: CASSAWGRTNNEQFF; CDR3 DNA: TGTGCCAGCAGTGCATGGGGGAGGACTAACAATGAGCAGTTCTTC
D gene: TRBD2; clone size: few; V gene: TRBV7-2; J gene: TRBJ2-5; CDR3 protein: CAGQKWGGDRETQYF; CDR3 DNA: TGTGCCGGGCAAAAATGGGGGGGGGATCGGGAGACCCAGTACTTC
D gene: .; clone size: .; V gene: TRBV10-3; J gene: TRBJ2-7; CDR3 protein: CAISDPDGSSLPFISCEQYF; CDR3 DNA: TGTGCCATCAGTGATCCGGACGGTAGTAGTCTGCCCTTCATCTCCTGCGAGCAGTACTTC
D gene: .; clone size: .; V gene: TRBV28; J gene: TRBJ2-5; CDR3 protein: CASSLRQSLQYF; CDR3 DNA: TGTGCCAGCAGTTTAAGGCAGTCTTTGCAGTACTTC
D gene: .; clone size: .; V gene: TRBV6-5; J gene: TRBJ2-1; CDR3 protein: CAGSYSEYNEQFF; CDR3 DNA: TGTGCCGGCAGTTACTCGGAGTACAATGAGCAGTTCTTC